The 26 T cell receptor beta chains reported below all come from one sample, sequenced in a study of CD8 T cells in Susac syndrome. The RNA, 0.5 to 1 ug, was put through reverse transcription using random hexamers. TCRdb processed the immunoSEQ multiplex PCR reads anew with MiXCR; each CDR3 protein has one entry. The table includes more than 55,000 distinct CDR3 sequences, approximately 95% detected once. The sequenced sample consisted of CD8+ T cells from PBMCs. These receptors all come from a human donor in good health.

The rearrangement joins TRBV29-1 to TRBJ2-5; D may match TRBD1 or TRBD2 (6 bases each). The CDR3 loop spans 17 amino acids. V lost 1 base, J lost 4 bases, and 22 bases lay in between. CDR1 and CDR2 from the germline V gene are SQVTM and ANQGSEA. DNA for the CDR3: TGCAGCGTTGAAGCGCGTCGGGGGCGCAGTGTGGGAGAGACCCAGTACTTC. Protein: CSVEARRGRSVGETQYF.

The CDR3 reads CASSMTGTYEQYV. In nucleotides, the CDR3 is TGTGCCAGTAGTATGACAGGGACCTACGAGCAGTACGTC. This chain joins TRBV19 and TRBJ2-7; 7 bases are shared with TRBD1. The V gene end was trimmed by 3 bases and the J gene end by 2 bases; junction bases not matched to a gene: 1. Germline V gene sequence: CDR1 LNHDA, CDR2 SQIVND (reference sequence). The CDR3 extends over 13 amino acids.

The chain combines TRBV2 with TRBJ2-7; 10 nucleotides match TRBD1. The CDR3 contains 14 residues. V lost 6 bases, J lost 5 bases, and 7 bases stayed unmatched. Per the germline V gene, CDR1 is SNHLY and CDR2 is FYNNEI. The CDR3 DNA reads TGTGCCAGCAGCGCGGGACAGGGGATGGACGAGCAGTACTTC. Translating it yields CASSAGQGMDEQYF.

This chain joins TRBV7-6 and TRBJ2-7, with D unclear. Looked up from germline, CDR1 is SGHVS and CDR2 is FNYEAQ. Trimming cost V 5 bases and J 3 bases, with 14 bases left between them. The length of the CDR3 is 14 residues. The CDR3 DNA is TGTGCCAGCAGCCCAGATGGTTTAGTCTACGAGCAGTACGTC. Amino acids: CASSPDGLVYEQYV.

The chain links TRBV5-1 to TRBJ1-2, with 8 bases that match TRBD1. The CDR3 runs 15 residues. Trimming took 3 bases from V and 1 from J; bases not matched to a gene: 5. Germline CDR1 and CDR2: SGHRS and YFSETQ. The CDR3 DNA follows: TGCGCCAGCAGCTGGACAGGGAAAGATAACTATGGCTACACCTTC. Protein sequence: CASSWTGKDNYGYTF.

The rearrangement joins TRBV6-2 or TRBV6-3 to TRBJ2-5; tentatively, D is TRBD2 (5 bases). The CDR3 is 14 residues long. Trimming took 11 bases from V and 2 from J, leaving 18 bases between them. The V gene's germline CDR1 is MNHEY and CDR2 SVGEGT. The chain's CDR3 is CALGGHQLQETQYF. CDR3 DNA sequence: TGTGCCCTAGGAGGCCACCAACTGCAAGAGACCCAGTACTTC.

The CDR3 sequence: CASSPGGFSEAFF. The CDR3 DNA reads TGTGCCAGTTCCCCAGGGGGCTTTTCTGAAGCTTTCTTT. The chain links TRBV19 to TRBJ1-1; TRBD1 agrees at 8 bases. Germline V gene lookup returns CDR1 LNHDA and CDR2 SQIVND (reference sequence). The CDR3 runs 13 residues. The junction had 8 bases not matched to a gene; V was cut back by 8 bases and J by 6 bases. Together with reference TRBV19 and TRBJ1-1, the CDR3 gives the full variable domain: DGGITQSPKYLFRKEGQNVTLSCEQNLNHDAMYWYRQDPGQGLRLIYYSQIVNDFQKGDIAEGYSVSREKKESFPLTVTSAQKNPTAFYLCASSPGGFSEAFFGQGTRLTVV.

The DNA of the CDR3 is TGCAGCGGCTCGGCTAGCGGGGGACTGATCTACAATGAGCAGTTCTTC. Amino acids: CSGSASGGLIYNEQFF. This chain connects TRBV29-1 to TRBJ2-1, with 10 bases that match TRBD2. This CDR3 region has 16 residues. Germline lookup yields CDR1 SQVTM and CDR2 ANQGSEA. The ends lost 7 bases at V and 3 bases at J; junction bases unmatched: 12.

The chain uses TRBV29-1 and TRBJ2-7; D tentatively fits TRBD1 or TRBD2 (5 bases each). V shed 6 bases and J shed 0 bases, with 15 bases lying between them. Looked up from germline, CDR1 is SQVTM and CDR2 is ANQGSEA. This CDR3 has 14 residues. Here the CDR3 reads CSVLGTSRSYEQYF. For the CDR3, the DNA is TGCAGCGTCCTCGGGACCTCACGCTCCTACGAGCAGTACTTC.

This chain connects TRBV27 to TRBJ1-5; possible D gene TRBD1, 6 bases. This CDR3 contains 14 residues. Germline V gene lookup returns CDR1 MNHEY and CDR2 SMNVEV (reference sequence). V was clipped by 4 bases and J by 6 bases, with 13 bases between them. CDR3 sequence: CASSWQGPGQPQHF. In DNA, the CDR3 is TGTGCCAGCAGTTGGCAGGGGCCGGGTCAGCCCCAGCATTTT.

The chain has TRBV7-9 and TRBJ2-1; 12 bases are shared with TRBD2. Germline V gives CDR1 SEHNR, CDR2 FQNEAQ (reference sequence). V was clipped by 1 base and J by 0 bases; unmatched bases: 7. The CDR3 is made up of 19 amino acids. The CDR3 loop is CASSLGGLAGVSSYNEQFF. CDR3 in DNA: TGTGCCAGCAGCTTAGGGGGACTAGCGGGCGTCAGCTCCTACAATGAGCAGTTCTTC.

This chain joins TRBV7-9 and TRBJ2-3; D call uncertain. The V and J ends lost 3 bases and 6 bases respectively, with 7 bases between them. The V gene's germline CDR1 is SEHNR and CDR2 FQNEAQ (reference sequence). This CDR3 spans 12 amino acids. The CDR3, as DNA: TGTGCCAGCAGCTTCCTGCGGGATACGCAGTATTTT. As protein: CASSFLRDTQYF. Filled out from reference TRBV7-9 and TRBJ2-3, the complete variable domain reads DTGVSQNPRHKITKRGQNVTFRCDPISEHNRLYWYRQTLGQGPEFLTYFQNEAQLEKSRLLSDRFSAERPKGSFSTLEIQRTEQGDSAMYLCASSFLRDTQYFGPGTRLTVL.

The rearrangement joins TRBV7-8 to TRBJ1-5, with 9 bases lining up with TRBD1. The CDR3 is 13 amino acids. Unmatched junction bases numbered 5, after V lost 5 bases and J lost 9 bases. Looked up from germline, CDR1 is SGHVS and CDR2 is FQNEAQ. CDR3: CASSPGQGGPQHF. CDR3 coding DNA: TGTGCCAGCAGCCCGGGACAGGGCGGGCCCCAGCATTTT.

This rearrangement joins TRBV27 to TRBJ2-7; 11 bases are shared with TRBD1. Germline V gives CDR1 MNHEY, CDR2 SMNVEV (reference sequence). Trimming removed 7 bases from V and 2 bases from J; junction bases left unmatched: 7. The CDR3 is 15 residues long. CDR3 region: CASIGWGQGAYEQYF. The DNA of the CDR3 is TGTGCCAGCATAGGTTGGGGACAGGGGGCCTACGAGCAGTACTTC.

The gene calls are TRBV19 and TRBJ1-4, with D unresolved. Trimming took off 1 base at V and 3 bases at J, with 12 bases between the two ends. The germline CDR1 and CDR2 sequences are LNHDA and SQIVND (reference sequence). The CDR3 has 16 residues. The CDR3 DNA is TGTGCCAGTAGTATAGTTCTGGGAGCGGCTAATGAAAAACTGTTTTTT. This codes for CASSIVLGAANEKLFF.

This chain uses TRBV23-1 with TRBJ2-2, with a tentative D call TRBD2 (7 bases). TRBV23-1 is an ORF, with its function uncertain. The CDR3 extends over 17 amino acids. Trimming took off 3 bases at V and 5 bases at J, with 19 bases between the two ends. CDR3 sequence: CASSHPKRTRGTGELFF. In DNA form, the CDR3 reads TGCGCCAGCAGTCACCCTAAGAGGACTAGGGGGACCGGGGAGCTGTTTTTT.

The chain is built from TRBV23-1 and TRBJ1-5, with a tentative D call TRBD1 (5 bases). TRBV23-1 is marked as an open reading frame, function uncertain. The length of the CDR3 is 17 residues. Trimming removed 0 bases at V and 4 bases at J, with 16 bases between. The CDR3 region is CASSQSNRERGNQPQHF. The CDR3 nucleotides are TGCGCCAGCAGTCAATCGAATCGTGAGAGGGGTAATCAGCCCCAGCATTTT.

The chain combines TRBV29-1 with TRBJ2-2; 7 bases fit TRBD1. Germline loops: CDR1 SQVTM, CDR2 ANQGSEA. This CDR3 has 13 amino acids. V shed 4 bases and J 6 bases; nucleotides not matched to a gene: 5. The CDR3 coding sequence is TGCAGCGTTGTGGGCCAGGGGGCCGGGGAGCTGTTTTTT. It specifies CSVVGQGAGELFF.

The chain employs TRBV12-5 and TRBJ2-1, with D perhaps TRBD1 or TRBD2 (5 bases each). The CDR3 extends over 13 amino acids. The V gene's germline CDR1 is LGHNT and CDR2 FRNRAP. The germline V and J ends were trimmed by 7 bases and 6 bases, with 13 bases remaining between them. CDR3 DNA: TGTGCTAGTGCTCTCGGGACGGCCAATGAGCAGTTCTTC. The encoded protein is CASALGTANEQFF.

The CDR3 coding sequence is TGTGCCAGCAGTTTGGGACTAGCGGGGGAGGAGACCCAGTACTTC. This sequence encodes CASSLGLAGEETQYF. The rearrangement uses TRBV28 and TRBJ2-5; 14 bases map to TRBD2. The V and J ends lost 3 bases and 5 bases, in that order; junction bases with no gene match: 2. The V gene's germline CDR1 is MDHEN and CDR2 SYDVKM. This CDR3 spans 15 amino acids. Full variable domain (remainder filled in from reference TRBV28 and TRBJ2-5): DVKVTQSSRYLVKRTGEKVFLECVQDMDHENMFWYRQDPGLGLRLIYFSYDVKMKEKGDIPEGYSVSREKKERFSLILESASTNQTSMYLCASSLGLAGEETQYFGPGTRLLVL.

The chain uses TRBV12-3 or TRBV12-4 and TRBJ2-5; no clear D. V lost 3 bases to trimming and J lost 2 bases, with 7 bases between them. The CDR3 runs to 13 residues. The CDR3 here is CASSLVGQETQYF. The CDR3 DNA sequence: TGTGCCAGCAGTTTGGTTGGGCAAGAGACCCAGTACTTC.

The V gene is TRBV7-2, the J gene TRBJ1-1, with D maybe TRBD1 (5 bases). With 0 bases removed from V and 4 bases from J, the gap between germline ends came to 12 bases. Germline CDR1 SGHTA, CDR2 FQGNSA. The CDR3 runs 15 residues. The CDR3 loop is CASSLAAGPGTEAFF. In DNA form, the CDR3 reads TGTGCCAGCAGCTTAGCAGCGGGGCCGGGCACTGAAGCTTTCTTT. Full variable domain (remainder filled in from reference TRBV7-2 and TRBJ1-1): GAGVSQSPSNKVTEKGKDVELRCDPISGHTALYWYRQSLGQGLEFLIYFQGNSAPDKSGLPSDRFSAERTGGSVSTLTIQRTQQEDSAVYLCASSLAAGPGTEAFFGQGTRLTVV.

The chain is built from TRBV7-3 and TRBJ2-5; 7 bases line up with TRBD1. The CDR3 has 13 residues. Germline CDR1 reads SGHTA; CDR2 reads FQGTGA. Losses at the gene ends were 5 bases for V and 5 bases for J; bases not matched to a gene: 5. CDR3 in DNA: TGTGCCAGCAGCCCCACAGGGGTGGAGACCCAGTACTTC. Its translation is CASSPTGVETQYF.

The V and J genes are TRBV6-5 and TRBJ2-1; 7 bases line up with TRBD1. After removal of 5 bases from V and 7 bases from J, the junction contained 2 bases not matched to a gene. The germline V gene encodes CDR1 MNHEY and CDR2 SVGAGI. This CDR3 is 12 amino acids long. The CDR3 coding sequence is TGTGCCAGCAGTCCGACAGGGAATGAGCAGTTCTTC. Translation gives CASSPTGNEQFF.

The chain employs TRBV5-1 and TRBJ2-7; 7 nucleotides agree with TRBD1. Germline lookup yields CDR1 SGHRS and CDR2 YFSETQ. This CDR3 contains 14 residues. V lost 3 bases, J lost 2 bases, and 5 bases stayed unmatched. CDR3 sequence reads: CASSWIQGAYEQYF. DNA of the CDR3: TGCGCCAGCAGCTGGATCCAGGGGGCCTACGAGCAGTACTTC.

The chain couples TRBV7-8 to TRBJ1-6, with TRBD1 identical over 8 bases. Germline-derived CDR1 and CDR2 are SGHVS and FQNEAQ. Germline trimming cut 4 bases from V and 12 bases from J; bases unmatched to any gene: 8. This CDR3 is built from 14 residues. The CDR3 coding sequence is TGTGCCAGCAGCTCCCGGGACAGGCTCCAACCCCTCCACTTT. Translation gives CASSSRDRLQPLHF.